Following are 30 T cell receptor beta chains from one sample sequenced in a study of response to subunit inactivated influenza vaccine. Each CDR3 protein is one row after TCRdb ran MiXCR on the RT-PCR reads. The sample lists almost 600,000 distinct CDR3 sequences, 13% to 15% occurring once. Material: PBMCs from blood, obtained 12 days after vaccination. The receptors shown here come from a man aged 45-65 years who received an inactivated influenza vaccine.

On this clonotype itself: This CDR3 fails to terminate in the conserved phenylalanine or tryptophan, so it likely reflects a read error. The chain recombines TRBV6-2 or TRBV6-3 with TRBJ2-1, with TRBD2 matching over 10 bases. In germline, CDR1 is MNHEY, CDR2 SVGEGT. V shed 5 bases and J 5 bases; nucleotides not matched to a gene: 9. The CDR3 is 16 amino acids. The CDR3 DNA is TGTGCCAGCAGTACCCGTTCACTAGCGGGAAACAATGAGCAGTTCTTA. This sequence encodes CASSTRSLAGNNEQFL.

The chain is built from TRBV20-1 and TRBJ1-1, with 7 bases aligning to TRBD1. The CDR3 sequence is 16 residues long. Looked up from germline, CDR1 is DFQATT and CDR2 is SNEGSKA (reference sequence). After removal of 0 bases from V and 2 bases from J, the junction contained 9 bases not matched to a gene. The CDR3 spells CSARDIQGISNTEAFF. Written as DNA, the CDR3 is TGCAGTGCTAGAGATATACAGGGGATTAGTAACACTGAAGCTTTCTTT.

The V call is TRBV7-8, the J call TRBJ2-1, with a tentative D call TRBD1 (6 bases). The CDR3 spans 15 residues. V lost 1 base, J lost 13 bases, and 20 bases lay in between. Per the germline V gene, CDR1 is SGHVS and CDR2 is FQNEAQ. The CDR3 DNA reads TGTGCCAGCAGCTTAGAAGTGAGCGACAGGCTACCACAGTTCTTC. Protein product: CASSLEVSDRLPQFF.

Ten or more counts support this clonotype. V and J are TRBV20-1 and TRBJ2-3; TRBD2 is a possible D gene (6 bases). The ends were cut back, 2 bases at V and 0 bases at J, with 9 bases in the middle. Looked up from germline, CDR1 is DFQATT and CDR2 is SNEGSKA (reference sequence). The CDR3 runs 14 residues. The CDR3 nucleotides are TGCAGTGCTAGAAGGAGGGGTAGCACAGATACGCAGTATTTT. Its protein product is CSARRRGSTDTQYF.

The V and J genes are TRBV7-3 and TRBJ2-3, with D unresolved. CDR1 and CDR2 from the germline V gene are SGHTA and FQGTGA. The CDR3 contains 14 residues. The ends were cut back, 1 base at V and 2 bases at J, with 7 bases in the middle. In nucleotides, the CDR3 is TGTGCCAGCAGCTTAATGCTCCTCACAGATACGCAGTATTTT. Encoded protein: CASSLMLLTDTQYF.

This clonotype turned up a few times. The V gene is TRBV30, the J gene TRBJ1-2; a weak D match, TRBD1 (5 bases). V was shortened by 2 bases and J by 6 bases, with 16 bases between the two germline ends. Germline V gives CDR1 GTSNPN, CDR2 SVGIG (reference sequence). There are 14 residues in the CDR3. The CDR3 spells CAWSFPSGTNGYTF. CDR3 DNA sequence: TGTGCCTGGAGTTTCCCTTCCGGGACTAATGGCTACACCTTC.

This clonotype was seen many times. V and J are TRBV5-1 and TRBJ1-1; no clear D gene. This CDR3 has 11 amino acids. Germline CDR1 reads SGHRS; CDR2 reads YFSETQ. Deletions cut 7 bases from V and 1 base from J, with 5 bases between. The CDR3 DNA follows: TGCGCCAGCCGGCGGAACACTGAAGCTTTCTTT. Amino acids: CASRRNTEAFF.

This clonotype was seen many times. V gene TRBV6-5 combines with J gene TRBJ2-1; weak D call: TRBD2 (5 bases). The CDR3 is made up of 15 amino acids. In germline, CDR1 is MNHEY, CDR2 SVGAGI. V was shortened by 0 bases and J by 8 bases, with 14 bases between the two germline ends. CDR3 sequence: CASSYSSGKRDEQFF. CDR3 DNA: TGTGCCAGCAGTTACTCGAGCGGTAAGAGGGATGAGCAGTTCTTC.

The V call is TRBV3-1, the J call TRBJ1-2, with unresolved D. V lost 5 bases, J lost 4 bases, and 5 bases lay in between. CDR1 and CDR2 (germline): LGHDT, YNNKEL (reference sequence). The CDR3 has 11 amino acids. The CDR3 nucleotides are TGTGCCAGCAGCTCCGCCTATGGCTACACCTTC. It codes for CASSSAYGYTF.

CDR3 coding DNA: TGTGCCAGCAGCTTAGGACCGGGACTCTCCTACGAGCAGTACTTC. It yields the protein CASSLGPGLSYEQYF. The chain is built from TRBV7-8 and TRBJ2-7, with D perhaps matching TRBD2 (6 bases). Trimming took 1 base from V and 0 from J, leaving 10 bases between them. From germline, CDR1 is SGHVS and CDR2 FQNEAQ. This CDR3 has 15 residues.

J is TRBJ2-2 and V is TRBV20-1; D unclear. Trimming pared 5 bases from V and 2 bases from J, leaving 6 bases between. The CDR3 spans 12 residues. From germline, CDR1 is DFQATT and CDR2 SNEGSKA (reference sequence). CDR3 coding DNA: TGCAGTGCTGCTCACAACACCGGGGAGCTGTTTTTT. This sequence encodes CSAAHNTGELFF.

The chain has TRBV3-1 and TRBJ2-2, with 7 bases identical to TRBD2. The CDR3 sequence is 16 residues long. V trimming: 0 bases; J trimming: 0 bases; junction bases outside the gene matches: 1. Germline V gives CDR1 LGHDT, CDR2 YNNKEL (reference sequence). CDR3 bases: TGTGCCAGCAGCCAAGAGGGGAGGGCGAACACCGGGGAGCTGTTTTTT. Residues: CASSQEGRANTGELFF.

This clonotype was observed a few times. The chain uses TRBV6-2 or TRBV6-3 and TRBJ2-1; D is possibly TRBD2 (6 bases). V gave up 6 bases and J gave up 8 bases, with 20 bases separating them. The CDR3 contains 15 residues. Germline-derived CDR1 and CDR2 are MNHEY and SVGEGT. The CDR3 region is CASSLLATWGDEQFF. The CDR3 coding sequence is TGTGCCAGCAGCCTCCTAGCGACCTGGGGGGATGAGCAGTTCTTC.

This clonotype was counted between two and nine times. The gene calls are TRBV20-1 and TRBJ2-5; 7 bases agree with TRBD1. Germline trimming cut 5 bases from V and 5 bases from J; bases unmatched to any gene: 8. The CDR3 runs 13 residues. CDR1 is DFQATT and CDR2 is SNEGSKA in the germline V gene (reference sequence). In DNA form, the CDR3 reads TGCAGTGCTTCGACAGGGATAGGGGAGACCCAGTACTTC. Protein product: CSASTGIGETQYF.

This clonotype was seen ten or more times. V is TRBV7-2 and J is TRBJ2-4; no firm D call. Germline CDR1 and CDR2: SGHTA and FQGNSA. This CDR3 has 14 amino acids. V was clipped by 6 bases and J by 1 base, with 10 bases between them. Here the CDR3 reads CASSQGAAKNIQYF. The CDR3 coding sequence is TGTGCCAGCAGTCAAGGAGCGGCCAAAAACATTCAGTACTTC.

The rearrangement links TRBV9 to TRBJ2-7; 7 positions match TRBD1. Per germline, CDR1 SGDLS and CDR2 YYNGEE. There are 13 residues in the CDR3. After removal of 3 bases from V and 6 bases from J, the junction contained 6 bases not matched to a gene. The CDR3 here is CASSATGRGEQYF. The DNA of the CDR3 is TGTGCCAGCAGCGCGACAGGGAGAGGCGAGCAGTACTTC.

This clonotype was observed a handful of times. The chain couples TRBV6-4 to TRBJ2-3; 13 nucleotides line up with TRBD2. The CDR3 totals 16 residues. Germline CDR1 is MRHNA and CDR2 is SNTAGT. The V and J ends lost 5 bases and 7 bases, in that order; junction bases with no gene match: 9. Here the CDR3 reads CASSITTSGGANTQYF. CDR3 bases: TGTGCCAGCAGTATTACAACTAGCGGGGGGGCAAATACGCAGTATTTT.

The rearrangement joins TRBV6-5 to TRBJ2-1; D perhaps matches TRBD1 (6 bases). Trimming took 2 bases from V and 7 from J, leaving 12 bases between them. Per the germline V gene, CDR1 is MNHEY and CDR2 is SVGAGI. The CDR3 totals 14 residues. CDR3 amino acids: CASSYNRVENEQFF. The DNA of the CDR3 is TGTGCCAGCAGTTACAACAGGGTAGAAAATGAGCAGTTCTTC.

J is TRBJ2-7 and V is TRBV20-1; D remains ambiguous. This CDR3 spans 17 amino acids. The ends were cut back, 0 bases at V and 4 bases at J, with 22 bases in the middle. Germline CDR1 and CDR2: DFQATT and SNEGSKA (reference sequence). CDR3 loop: CSARDLGEPYNFYEQYF. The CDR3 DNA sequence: TGCAGTGCTAGAGATTTAGGTGAACCCTATAACTTTTACGAGCAGTACTTC.

CDR3 bases: TGCAGTGCTTCGCGGGGGGCCGCCACAGATACGCAGTATTTT. This codes for CSASRGAATDTQYF. The chain joins TRBV20-1 to TRBJ2-3; 8 bases align to TRBD2. V shed 5 bases and J 2 bases; nucleotides not matched to a gene: 6. Looked up from germline, CDR1 is DFQATT and CDR2 is SNEGSKA (reference sequence). The CDR3 runs to 14 residues.

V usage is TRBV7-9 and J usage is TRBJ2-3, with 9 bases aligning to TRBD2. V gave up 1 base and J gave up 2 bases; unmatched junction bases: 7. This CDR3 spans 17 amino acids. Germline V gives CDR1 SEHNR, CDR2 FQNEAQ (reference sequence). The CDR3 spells CASSLGEAGGPTDTQYF. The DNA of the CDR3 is TGTGCCAGCAGCTTAGGCGAAGCGGGGGGCCCCACAGATACGCAGTATTTT.

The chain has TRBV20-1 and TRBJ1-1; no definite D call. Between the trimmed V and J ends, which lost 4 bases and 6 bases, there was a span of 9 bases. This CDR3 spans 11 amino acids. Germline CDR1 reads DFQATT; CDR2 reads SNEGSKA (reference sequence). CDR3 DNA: TGCAGTGCTATCCCAGGCGCTGAAGCTTTCTTT. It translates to CSAIPGAEAFF.

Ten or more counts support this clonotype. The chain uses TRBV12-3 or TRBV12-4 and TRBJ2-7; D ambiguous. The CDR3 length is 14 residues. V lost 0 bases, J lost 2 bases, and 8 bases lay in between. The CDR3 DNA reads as TGTGCCAGCAGTTTAGCTGGATCAACCTACGAGCAGTACTTC. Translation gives CASSLAGSTYEQYF.

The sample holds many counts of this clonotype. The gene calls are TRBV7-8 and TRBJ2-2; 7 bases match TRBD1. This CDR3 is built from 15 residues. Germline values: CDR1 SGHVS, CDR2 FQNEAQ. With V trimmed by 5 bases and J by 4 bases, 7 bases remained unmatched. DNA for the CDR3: TGTGCCAGCAGCCCAGGACAGGTCCGCACCGGGGAGCTGTTTTTT. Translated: CASSPGQVRTGELFF.

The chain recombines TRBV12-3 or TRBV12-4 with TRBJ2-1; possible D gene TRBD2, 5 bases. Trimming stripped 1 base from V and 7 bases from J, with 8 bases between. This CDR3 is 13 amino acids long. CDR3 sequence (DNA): TGTGCCAGCAGTTTAGGGATAGCGAATGAGCAGTTCTTC. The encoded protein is CASSLGIANEQFF.

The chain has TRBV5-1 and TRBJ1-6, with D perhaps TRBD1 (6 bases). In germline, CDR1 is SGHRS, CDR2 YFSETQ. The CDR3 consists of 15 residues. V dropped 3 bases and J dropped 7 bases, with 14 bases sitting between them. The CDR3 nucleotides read TGCGCCAGCAGCTCAGACCCTACAGGGAATTCACCCCTCCACTTT. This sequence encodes CASSSDPTGNSPLHF.

CDR3: CSASRRVQNLPTYEQYF. The CDR3 nucleotides are TGCAGTGCTAGCAGGCGGGTCCAAAATCTCCCAACCTACGAGCAGTACTTC. This chain links TRBV20-1 with TRBJ2-7, with D maybe TRBD2 (5 bases). The V gene's germline CDR1 is DFQATT and CDR2 SNEGSKA (reference sequence). Trimming stripped 3 bases from V and 2 bases from J, with 23 bases between. There are 17 residues in the CDR3.

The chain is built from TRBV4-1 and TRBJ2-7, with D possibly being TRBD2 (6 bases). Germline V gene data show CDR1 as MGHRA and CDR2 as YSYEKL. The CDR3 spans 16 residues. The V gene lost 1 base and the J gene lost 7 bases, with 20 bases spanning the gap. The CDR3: CASSQATGAIGSEQYF. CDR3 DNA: TGCGCCAGCAGCCAAGCAACGGGAGCGATAGGGAGTGAGCAGTACTTC.

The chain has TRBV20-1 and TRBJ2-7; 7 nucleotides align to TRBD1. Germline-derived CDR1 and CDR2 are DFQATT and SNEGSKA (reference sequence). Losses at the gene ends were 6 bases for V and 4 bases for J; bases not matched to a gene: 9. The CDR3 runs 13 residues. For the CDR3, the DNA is TGCAGTGCCCCCCGGGACAGAATTTACGAGCAGTACTTC. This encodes CSAPRDRIYEQYF.

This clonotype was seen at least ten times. The CDR3 DNA reads as TGTGCCAGCAGTCTACAGGCGCCCTATGGCTACACCTTC. Protein: CASSLQAPYGYTF. The chain links TRBV28 to TRBJ1-2, with D possibly TRBD1 on 5 matching bases. Germline lookup yields CDR1 MDHEN and CDR2 SYDVKM. This CDR3 has 13 residues. Deletions cut 5 bases from V and 4 bases from J, with 11 bases between.